A selection of T cell receptor beta chains follows, all from one sample in a study of T cell responses to AZD1222 COVID-19 vaccine. The assay was immunoSEQ multiplex PCR, and TCRdb's table has in-frame clones only and misses some. The sample holds approximately 150,000 clones, 80% to 95% seen once. The sample here was peripheral blood, taken 28 days after the second AZD1222 dose. These receptors originate from an adult who received the AZD1222 COVID-19 vaccine. The CDR3 runs from the conserved cysteine through the conserved F or W. The order of the fields is D gene, V gene, J gene, clone size, CDR3 length, CDR3 protein, CDR3 DNA. A D gene is named only where the DNA matches it firmly. Clone size is stated in some rows and not others, as once, few, many or a class when expanded.

>TRBD1|TRBV7-2|TRBJ2-1|-|14
CASSLGTGPNEQFF
TGTGCCAGCAGCTTAGGGACAGGGCCCAATGAGCAGTTCTTC
>-|TRBV6-6|TRBJ2-3|-|14
CASSWGALSDTQYF
TGTGCCAGCAGTTGGGGGGCCTTGAGCGATACGCAGTATTTT
>-|TRBV7-9|TRBJ2-7|once|15
CASSLQGTKTYEQYF
TGTGCCAGCAGCCTACAGGGGACTAAGACCTACGAGCAGTACTTC
>-|TRBV12-3/TRBV12-4|TRBJ1-2|-|12
CASSRLTAVYTF
TGTGCCAGCAGTCGACTCACAGCGGTCTACACCTTC
>TRBD1|TRBV19|TRBJ1-4|-|14
CASREQGLNEKLFF
TGTGCCAGTCGGGAACAGGGGCTGAATGAAAAACTGTTTTTT
>-|TRBV20-1|TRBJ1-5|-|16
CSASPLEGAAIQPQHF
TGCAGTGCTAGTCCCTTAGAAGGGGCAGCCATCCAGCCCCAGCATTTT
>-|TRBV5-1|TRBJ2-7|-|13
CASSLGKDYEQYF
TGCGCCAGCAGCTTGGGCAAGGATTACGAGCAGTACTTC
>TRBD2|TRBV14|TRBJ2-1|-|19
CASSQPGLAGRSSYNEQFF
TGTGCCAGCAGCCAACCGGGACTAGCGGGGAGAAGCTCCTACAATGAGCAGTTCTTC
>TRBD1|TRBV5-1|TRBJ1-2|-|14
CASSSGQGAYGYTF
TGCGCCAGCAGCTCTGGACAGGGGGCCTATGGCTACACCTTC
>TRBD1|TRBV11-2|TRBJ1-5|-|14
CASSFGTGGQPQHF
TGTGCCAGCAGCTTCGGGACAGGTGGACAGCCCCAGCATTTT
>TRBD2|TRBV4-1|TRBJ2-7|few|16
CASSQDPAGVLSEQYF
TGCGCCAGCAGCCAAGATCCGGCGGGAGTTTTATCCGAGCAGTACTTC
>-|TRBV5-1|TRBJ1-2|-|15
CASSLSAPGGYGYTF
TGCGCCAGCAGCTTGTCAGCCCCTGGGGGCTATGGCTACACCTTC
>-|TRBV7-2|TRBJ1-5|-|15
CASSPQGDSNQPQHF
TGTGCCAGCAGCCCCCAAGGGGATAGCAATCAGCCCCAGCATTTT
>-|TRBV6-2/TRBV6-3|TRBJ1-5|-|14
CASSYWTENQPQHF
TGTGCCAGCAGTTACTGGACTGAAAATCAGCCCCAGCATTTT
>TRBD2|TRBV7-2|TRBJ2-3|once|18
CASSSGLAGVSLTDTQYF
TGTGCCAGCAGCTCAGGACTAGCGGGGGTTTCGCTCACAGATACGCAGTATTTT
>TRBD2|TRBV9|TRBJ2-7|-|16
CASSVGRGGLSYEQYF
TGTGCCAGCAGCGTCGGGCGCGGGGGGCTTTCCTACGAGCAGTACTTC
>TRBD1|TRBV7-8|TRBJ2-1|-|15
CASSSRDRGLSEQFF
TGTGCCAGCAGCTCCCGGGACAGGGGGCTAAGTGAGCAGTTCTTC
>-|TRBV12-3/TRBV12-4|TRBJ1-5|once|13
CASSYESDQPQHF
TGTGCCAGCAGTTATGAGTCTGATCAGCCCCAGCATTTT
>-|TRBV6-1|TRBJ1-2|-|12
CASSDGGYGYTF
TGTGCCAGCAGTGATGGAGGGTACGGCTACACCTTC
>-|TRBV24-1|TRBJ1-2|-|14
CATSDRSRFYGYTF
TGTGCCACCAGTGACAGGAGCCGCTTCTATGGCTACACCTTC
>-|TRBV5-5|TRBJ2-1|-|13
CASSLVPGSEQFF
TGTGCCAGCAGCTTGGTACCAGGGAGTGAGCAGTTCTTC
>-|TRBV6-2/TRBV6-3|TRBJ1-1|-|15
CASSYRRGLNTEAFF
TGTGCCAGCAGTTACCGACGGGGCCTTAACACTGAAGCTTTCTTT
>-|TRBV12-3/TRBV12-4|TRBJ2-2|-|12
CASSRATGELFF
TGTGCCAGCAGCCGGGCGACCGGGGAGCTGTTTTTT
>TRBD1|TRBV6-5|TRBJ1-1|-|14
CASTPPGTGGPAFF
TGTGCCAGCACCCCTCCTGGGACAGGGGGCCCAGCTTTCTTT
>-|TRBV12-3/TRBV12-4|TRBJ1-4|once|11
CASSLLEKLFF
TGTGCCAGCAGTTTGCTTGAAAAACTGTTTTTT
>TRBD1|TRBV12-5|TRBJ1-2|few|14
CASGFRTGWSGYTF
TGTGCTAGTGGTTTCCGGACAGGGTGGTCGGGCTACACCTTC
>-|TRBV5-5|TRBJ1-2|-|13
CASRRDPDYGYTF
TGTGCCAGCAGGCGGGATCCAGACTATGGCTACACCTTC
>-|TRBV6-6|TRBJ1-5|-|16
CASSDPRGMSNQPQHF
TGTGCCAGCAGCGACCCTCGGGGGATGAGCAATCAGCCCCAGCATTTT
>TRBD2|TRBV7-2|TRBJ2-7|few|16
CASSLEAGGLSREQYF
TGTGCCAGCAGCTTGGAGGCGGGGGGGCTCTCACGGGAGCAGTACTTC
>TRBD1|TRBV6-2/TRBV6-3|TRBJ1-4|-|16
CASSTLYGQGRRKLFF
TGTGCCAGCAGCACGCTATACGGACAGGGGCGCCGAAAACTGTTTTTT
>-|TRBV5-1|TRBJ1-2|-|15
CASSLEHGDNYGYTF
TGCGCCAGCAGCTTGGAGCACGGGGATAACTATGGCTACACCTTC
>-|TRBV4-3|TRBJ2-7|few|13
CASSPSQGLEQYF
TGCGCCAGCAGCCCCTCACAGGGACTCGAGCAGTACTTC
>TRBD1|TRBV28|TRBJ2-7|-|15
CASSDTTGVPYEQYF
TGTGCCAGCAGTGACACGACAGGGGTCCCCTACGAGCAGTACTTC
>-|TRBV29-1|TRBJ2-7|-|12
CSVEDLGAEQYF
TGCAGCGTTGAAGATCTGGGGGCCGAGCAGTACTTC
>TRBD2|TRBV11-3|TRBJ2-1|-|15
CASSLRLAEYNEQFF
TGTGCCAGCAGCTTAAGACTAGCGGAATACAATGAGCAGTTCTTC
>-|TRBV7-2|TRBJ1-1|-|13
CASSSGVFTEAFF
TGTGCCAGCAGCTCAGGGGTGTTCACTGAAGCTTTCTTT
>-|TRBV18|TRBJ1-4|-|13
CASSPPASEKLFF
TGTGCCAGCTCACCACCTGCTAGTGAAAAACTGTTTTTT
>-|TRBV9|TRBJ1-5|-|15
CASSASWTANQPQHF
TGTGCCAGCAGCGCGAGCTGGACAGCGAATCAGCCCCAGCATTTT
>-|TRBV4-2|TRBJ1-5|-|12
CASSLSNQPQHF
TGTGCCAGCAGCCTTAGCAATCAGCCCCAGCATTTT
>-|TRBV14|TRBJ2-1|-|15
CASSQRGNTHNEQFF
TGTGCCAGCAGCCAGAGGGGAAATACGCACAATGAGCAGTTCTTC